The 16 T cell receptor beta chains below come from one sample, sequenced in a study of regulatory T cells in long-lasting Graves disease. Time point: newly diagnosed GD, antithyroid drugs for less than 3 months. The authors made the TCR library using RNA they extracted from PBMCs. Library construction for TCR beta used iRepertoire HTBI primers and Arm-PCR of CDR3 regions. One entry per CDR3 protein results from TCRdb running MiXCR on the multiplex PCR reads. The sample has some 560,000 distinct CDR3 sequences; about 15% are singletons. These data also formed part of another study, on T cells in Graves' hyperthyroidism and ophthalmopathy.

This material consisted of peripheral blood mononuclear cells (PBMCs), taken at new diagnosis, from a patient treated with antithyroid drugs. The source is a woman aged 35-65 years with Graves disease.

This clonotype occurred once. The gene calls are TRBV20-1 and TRBJ2-7; possible D gene TRBD1, 6 bases. Germline V gives CDR1 DFQATT, CDR2 SNEGSKA (reference sequence). The V end lost 5 bases, the J end lost 0 bases, and 8 bases lay between the germline ends. This CDR3 contains 12 residues. The CDR3 nucleotides are TGCAGTGCTCGGGACACCTCCTACGAGCAGTACTTC. This gives the protein CSARDTSYEQYF.

The J gene is TRBJ1-5, the V gene TRBV18, with no clear D. Germline V gene lookup returns CDR1 KGHSH and CDR2 LQKENI. V lost 3 bases to trimming and J lost 7 bases, with 10 bases between them. The CDR3 spans 13 residues. The DNA for the CDR3 is TGTGCCAGCTCACCGAAAGGCGAGCAGCCCCAGCATTTT. It codes for CASSPKGEQPQHF.

This clonotype was recorded a few times. The chain joins TRBV6-5 to TRBJ2-5; unclear D gene. Germline CDR1 is MNHEY and CDR2 is SVGAGI. Trimming removed 3 bases from V and 1 base from J, with 15 bases in between. The CDR3 has 16 amino acids. The CDR3 protein is CASSYKSHYPQETQYF. CDR3 in DNA: TGTGCCAGCAGTTATAAATCCCACTACCCCCAAGAGACCCAGTACTTC.

This clonotype was seen more than once but under ten times. This chain joins TRBV30 and TRBJ2-7, with 8 positions matching TRBD1. Germline CDR1 reads GTSNPN; CDR2 reads SVGIG (reference sequence). This CDR3 comprises 14 residues. The V gene end was trimmed by 1 base and the J gene end by 6 bases; junction bases not matched to a gene: 8. The CDR3 region has the DNA TGTGCCTGGAGTGGCGGCCTGACAGGGGTCGAGCAGTACTTC. Amino acids: CAWSGGLTGVEQYF.

J is TRBJ1-5 and V is TRBV5-1; tentatively, D is TRBD1 (5 bases). With 1 base removed from V and 5 bases from J, the gap between germline ends came to 10 bases. Germline CDR1 is SGHRS and CDR2 is YFSETQ. The CDR3 is made up of 14 amino acids. The CDR3 reads CASSLIGGDQPQHF. The CDR3 coding sequence is TGCGCCAGCAGCTTGATCGGAGGGGATCAGCCCCAGCATTTT.

The genes are TRBV3-1 and TRBJ2-2; 10 nucleotides match TRBD1. The CDR3 runs 17 residues. V was clipped by 4 bases and J by 2 bases; unmatched bases: 7. Looked up from germline, CDR1 is LGHDT and CDR2 is YNNKEL (reference sequence). In DNA form, the CDR3 reads TGTGCCAGCAGCCCCAGGGACAGGGGAGTAAACACCGGGGAGCTGTTTTTT. Its protein product is CASSPRDRGVNTGELFF.

This clonotype was recorded many times. The rearrangement links TRBV7-8 to TRBJ1-1, with D perhaps TRBD1 (5 bases). The CDR3 contains 17 residues. V gave up 3 bases and J gave up 6 bases, with 23 bases separating them. Looked up from germline, CDR1 is SGHVS and CDR2 is FQNEAQ. The CDR3 region has the DNA TGTGCCAGCAGCTTTAGGGGAGGGACGGCGCTGGGATCTGAAGCTTTCTTT. Translation: CASSFRGGTALGSEAFF.

The chain couples TRBV7-3 to TRBJ2-1; perhaps D is TRBD1 or TRBD2 (5 bases each). The CDR3 loop spans 12 amino acids. The V gene's germline CDR1 is SGHTA and CDR2 FQGTGA. The V end was cut by 6 bases, the J end by 9 bases, with 12 bases between. This CDR3 reads CASSPMRGEQFF. CDR3 DNA: TGTGCCAGCAGTCCCATGAGGGGTGAGCAGTTCTTC.

In this sample, this clonotype turned up a few times. The V and J genes are TRBV20-1 and TRBJ2-7; weak D call: TRBD1 (5 bases). Germline lookup yields CDR1 DFQATT and CDR2 SNEGSKA (reference sequence). V dropped 6 bases and J dropped 0 bases, with 12 bases sitting between them. This CDR3 is built from 13 residues. CDR3 sequence (DNA): TGCAGTGCACGGACATGGCGCTCCTACGAGCAGTACTTC. Its protein is CSARTWRSYEQYF.

This clonotype was counted at least ten times. CDR3 residues: CASGLAGGFYQYF. The CDR3 DNA reads TGTGCCAGCGGGTTAGCGGGGGGCTTTTACCAGTACTTC. The V gene is TRBV12-3 or TRBV12-4, the J gene TRBJ2-7, with 10 bases identical to TRBD2. After removal of 8 bases from V and 10 bases from J, the junction contained 11 bases not matched to a gene. The CDR3 sequence is 13 residues long.

In its sample, this clonotype was seen many times. The gene calls are TRBV11-2 and TRBJ2-3, with 10 bases matching TRBD2. The CDR3 length is 17 residues. V shed 1 base and J 6 bases; nucleotides not matched to a gene: 10. Germline CDR1 is SGHAT and CDR2 is FQNNGV. The CDR3 here is CASSLGSGGPETDTQYF. CDR3 DNA sequence: TGTGCCAGCAGCTTAGGTAGCGGGGGGCCTGAAACGGATACGCAGTATTTT.

Many counts were recorded for this clonotype. The V gene is TRBV18, the J gene TRBJ2-7; 7 bases align to TRBD1. V shed 4 bases and J 6 bases; nucleotides not matched to a gene: 6. The CDR3 contains 13 residues. Germline lookup yields CDR1 KGHSH and CDR2 LQKENI. CDR3 sequence reads: CASSLRQGGEQYF. CDR3 nucleotides: TGTGCCAGCTCACTAAGACAGGGCGGCGAGCAGTACTTC. The full variable domain, in which reference TRBV18 and TRBJ2-7 provide the parts outside the CDR3, is NAGVMQNPRHLVRRRGQEARLRCSPMKGHSHVYWYRQLPEEGLKFMVYLQKENIIDESGMPKERFSAEFPKEGPSILRIQQVVRGDSAAYFCASSLRQGGEQYFGPGTRLTVT.

This clonotype came up many times. This chain joins TRBV12-3 or TRBV12-4 and TRBJ2-3; D unclear. The CDR3 spans 14 residues. The V end was cut by 5 bases, the J end by 0 bases, with 9 bases between. The CDR3 spells CASSPLTSTDTQYF. The CDR3 DNA reads as TGTGCCAGCAGTCCACTTACTAGCACAGATACGCAGTATTTT.

This clonotype occurred many times. The chain carries TRBV28 and TRBJ1-4; tentative D call: TRBD1 (5 bases). Germline loops: CDR1 MDHEN, CDR2 SYDVKM. This CDR3 contains 15 residues. V lost 6 bases and J lost 4, with 15 bases in between. CDR3 DNA sequence: TGTGCCAGCAGCCCCGGGGGAGGGTATAATGAAAAACTGTTTTTT. Encoded protein: CASSPGGGYNEKLFF.

The table lists this clonotype with a few counts. This may come from a read error, since a much larger clone is one base off. The rearrangement uses TRBV13 and TRBJ2-3, with TRBD1 matching over 8 bases. Germline V lookup: CDR1 PRHDT, CDR2 FYEKMQ (reference sequence). Trimming at V came to 3 bases and at J to 2 bases, leaving 1 base not matched to a gene. The CDR3 length is 14 residues. For the CDR3, the DNA is TGTGCCAGCAGCTTGACAGGGGCCACAGATACGCAGTATTTT. Encoded protein: CASSLTGATDTQYF.

The V and J genes are TRBV2 and TRBJ1-6, with D possibly matching TRBD1 (6 bases). The V end was cut by 6 bases, the J end by 6 bases, with 15 bases between. Germline CDR1 SNHLY, CDR2 FYNNEI. CDR3 length: 15 amino acids. The CDR3 bases are TGTGCCAGCAGATCCACTACAGGGCCTAATTCACCCCTCCACTTT. Translated: CASRSTTGPNSPLHF. Looking up the rest from reference TRBV2 and TRBJ1-6 gives the full variable domain: EPEVTQTPSHQVTQMGQEVILRCVPISNHLYFYWYRQILGQKVEFLVSFYNNEISEKSEIFDDQFSVERPDGSNFTLKIRSTKLEDSAMYFCASRSTTGPNSPLHFGNGTRLTVT.